Ten or more counts support the clone carrying this T cell receptor (beta chain). Its cognate antigen is unknown. This sample is part of a study of CD8 T cells in ankylosing spondylitis. Trimming took 4 bases from V and 3 from J; bases not matched to a gene: 8. The V gene's germline CDR1 is MNHEY and CDR2 SVGAGI. This CDR3 has 17 amino acids. Study-wide points: One TCR beta motif, made up of several highly homologous variants, appeared characteristic of ankylosing spondylitis blood.

Each TCR beta library was made by quantitative 5'-RACE that incorporated molecular barcodes. One entry per CDR3 protein results from TCRdb running MiXCR on the 5' RACE reads. The data hold 200,000 to 250,000 distinct CDR3 sequences, with about 10% observed a single time. This receptor was obtained from a male donor with ankylosing spondylitis or in good health (not recorded which). Sequencing was done on a sample of blood, either unsorted or a sorted T cell fraction (not recorded which). V usage is TRBV6-5 and J usage is TRBJ1-5, with 11 nucleotides matching TRBD1. The chain's CDR3 is CASSSRGTGGFNQPQHF. For the CDR3, the DNA is TGTGCCAGCAGTTCCCGTGGGACAGGGGGTTTCAATCAGCCCCAGCATTTT.